The TCR beta chain described here comes from a study of blood T cell repertoires in COVID-19. Overall study context: Sites across the United States, Italy and Spain contributed samples from acute and convalescent COVID-19. The analysed material was cDNA or gDNA that came from T cells, B-cell-depleted T cells, or PBMCs.

Original data processing: Quantification of nucleated cells was approximated via reference gene primer amplification. Using immunoSEQ multiplex PCR, the repertoire was profiled, and TCRdb retains in-frame clones only, with some absent. Clonal size and the V and J genes are those of that table, whereas D and trimming came from the DNA. This sample carries 300,000 to 400,000 clones, about 93% of them seen once, and the ten largest clones take roughly 3%. V lost 5 bases, J lost 1 base, and 6 bases stayed unmatched. Germline V gene lookup returns CDR1 MNHEY and CDR2 SMNVEV (reference sequence). The CDR3 sequence is 15 residues long. With regard to this clone: The same CDR3 can be traced to other DNA sequences in this sample.

This TCR derives from a woman aged 18-29 years who had recovered from COVID-19. The specimen was peripheral blood. The V call is TRBV27, the J call TRBJ1-2; 8 bases fit TRBD1. CDR3 in amino acids: CASSPRQGLNYGYTF. In nucleotides, the CDR3 is TGTGCCAGCAGTCCCCGACAGGGGCTTAACTATGGCTACACCTTC.